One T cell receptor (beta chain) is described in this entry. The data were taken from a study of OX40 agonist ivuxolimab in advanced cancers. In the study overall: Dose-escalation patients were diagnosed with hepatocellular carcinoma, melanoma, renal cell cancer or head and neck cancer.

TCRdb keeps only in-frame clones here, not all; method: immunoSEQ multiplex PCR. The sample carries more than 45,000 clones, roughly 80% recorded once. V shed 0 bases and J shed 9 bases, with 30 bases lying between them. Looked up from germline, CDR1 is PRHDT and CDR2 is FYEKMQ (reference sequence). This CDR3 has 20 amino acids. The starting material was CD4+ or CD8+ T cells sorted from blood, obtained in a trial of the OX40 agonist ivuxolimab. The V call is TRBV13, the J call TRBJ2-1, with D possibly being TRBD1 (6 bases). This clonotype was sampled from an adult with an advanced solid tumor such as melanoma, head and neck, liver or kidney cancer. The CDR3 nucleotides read TGTGCCAGCAGCTTAGGCCTGGGTCAGGGGATGGGACCAGCGAGGTTTGAGCAGTTCTTC. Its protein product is CASSLGLGQGMGPARFEQFF.